A single sample is the source of the 19 T cell receptor beta chains below, sequenced in a study of OX40 agonist ivuxolimab in advanced cancers. TCRdb's table, derived via immunoSEQ multiplex PCR, lists solely in-frame clones and lacks some. The sample includes roughly 68,000 clones, 80% to 90% of them seen just once. This sample comprised CD4+ or CD8+ T cells sorted from blood, obtained in a trial of the OX40 agonist ivuxolimab. The receptors were gathered from an adult with an advanced solid tumor such as melanoma, head and neck, liver or kidney cancer.

The V call is TRBV27, the J call TRBJ1-5; tentative D call: TRBD1 (5 bases). Trimming removed 3 bases from V and 6 bases from J, with 9 bases in between. From germline, CDR1 is MNHEY and CDR2 SMNVEV (reference sequence). The CDR3 spans 13 residues. The CDR3 DNA reads as TGTGCCAGCAGTTTTGGGGCGTCTCAGCCCCAGCATTTT. Its protein product is CASSFGASQPQHF.

V is TRBV7-8 and J is TRBJ1-1, with D maybe TRBD1 (6 bases). Germline loops: CDR1 SGHVS, CDR2 FQNEAQ. V gave up 5 bases and J gave up 3 bases, with 25 bases separating them. The CDR3 extends over 18 amino acids. CDR3 protein: CASSPHEGHGPGDTEAFF. The CDR3 nucleotides read TGTGCCAGCAGCCCACACGAGGGACACGGTCCGGGGGACACTGAAGCTTTCTTT.

This sequence joins TRBV5-6 and TRBJ2-1; possibly TRBD1 or TRBD2 for D (6 bases each). CDR1 and CDR2 from the germline V gene are SGHDT and YYEEEE. Trimming shortened V by 1 base and J by 5 bases, and 19 bases separated the two germline ends. CDR3 length: 17 amino acids. The CDR3 here is CASSLFPAGQVNNEQFF. CDR3 sequence (DNA): TGTGCCAGCAGCTTGTTTCCCGCGGGACAAGTAAACAATGAGCAGTTCTTC.

The CDR3 DNA follows: TGTGCCAGCAGTCCCCGGGACAGGGTAACGGATACGCAGTATTTT. Protein: CASSPRDRVTDTQYF. The chain combines TRBV27 with TRBJ2-3; 9 bases are a match to TRBD1. CDR1 MNHEY and CDR2 SMNVEV come from the germline V gene (reference sequence). The ends lost 5 bases at V and 6 bases at J; junction bases unmatched: 9. The CDR3 contains 15 residues.

Comments on this clone: The junction does not match germline at one end; this may be a read error. The genes are TRBV15 and TRBJ1-1, with 8 bases that match TRBD1. CDR1 LNHNV and CDR2 YYDKDF come from the germline V gene (reference sequence). This CDR3 comprises 14 residues. As DNA, the CDR3 is TGTGCCACCAGGGAACAGGGGGAGAACCCTGAAGCTTTCTTT. The encoded protein is CATREQGENPEAFF.

This chain connects TRBV29-1 to TRBJ2-2, with 10 bases aligning to TRBD1. Germline CDR1 reads SQVTM; CDR2 reads ANQGSEA. The V and J ends lost 2 bases and 4 bases, in that order; junction bases with no gene match: 7. The CDR3 runs 16 residues. CDR3 DNA sequence: TGCAGCGTTGAAATGTGGACAGGGGGGCTCACCGGGGAGCTGTTTTTT. It yields the protein CSVEMWTGGLTGELFF.

This clone came up once. The chain links TRBV10-3 to TRBJ2-1; 12 bases agree with TRBD2. Germline lookup yields CDR1 ENHRY and CDR2 SYGVKD. The CDR3 sequence is 22 residues long. V lost 3 bases and J lost 0; bases outside the gene matches: 18. This CDR3 reads CAISELPGLAGTTTHSYNEQFF. The CDR3 nucleotides are TGTGCCATCAGTGAACTACCCGGACTAGCGGGAACCACCACCCACTCCTACAATGAGCAGTTCTTC.

This chain joins TRBV15 and TRBJ2-7, with a tentative D call TRBD2 (6 bases). The length of the CDR3 is 18 residues. From germline, CDR1 is LNHNV and CDR2 YYDKDF (reference sequence). V shed 1 base and J shed 5 bases, with 24 bases lying between them. The CDR3 nucleotides are TGTGCCACCAGCAGAGGGCGAATCGGCGGGGTCGCCCCCAACGAGCAGTACTTC. Its translation: CATSRGRIGGVAPNEQYF.

The V and J genes are TRBV7-8 and TRBJ2-7; a possible D gene is TRBD2 (5 bases). CDR1 SGHVS and CDR2 FQNEAQ come from the germline V gene. CDR3 length: 21 residues. V lost 5 bases and J lost 0, with 32 bases in between. For the CDR3, the DNA is TGTGCCAGCAGCCCCCAGTGGGGTTGGGATCCACGGCGGGCGAGCTCCTACGAGCAGTACTTC. Protein product: CASSPQWGWDPRRASSYEQYF. The whole variable domain, filled in from reference TRBV7-8 and TRBJ2-7, reads GAGVSQSPRYKVAKRGQDVALRCDPISGHVSLFWYQQALGQGPEFLTYFQNEAQLDKSGLPSDRFFAERPEGSVSTLKIQRTQQEDSAVYLCASSPQWGWDPRRASSYEQYFGPGTRLTVT.

The chain links TRBV29-1 to TRBJ2-2; TRBD2 matches at 9 bases. Per germline, CDR1 SQVTM and CDR2 ANQGSEA. CDR3 length: 14 amino acids. V trimming: 7 bases; J trimming: 3 bases; junction bases outside the gene matches: 6. The CDR3 DNA is TGCAGCGCCCGACTAGCGGAGGACACCGGGGAGCTGTTTTTT. This gives the protein CSARLAEDTGELFF.

By share, this clone counts as medium-sized. The chain couples TRBV2 to TRBJ1-1, with 7 bases aligning to TRBD1. The germline V gene encodes CDR1 SNHLY and CDR2 FYNNEI. With V trimmed by 7 bases and J by 5 bases, 10 bases remained unmatched. The CDR3 spans 14 residues. The CDR3 is CASKKQGLYTEAFF. Written as DNA, the CDR3 is TGTGCCAGCAAGAAACAGGGGCTGTATACTGAAGCTTTCTTT.

The gene calls are TRBV10-1 and TRBJ2-7; TRBD2 is a possible D gene (6 bases). The CDR3 runs to 14 residues. The germline V gene has CDR1 WNHNN and CDR2 SYGVQD (reference sequence). Trimming shortened V by 0 bases and J by 1 base, and 7 bases separated the two germline ends. The CDR3 protein is CASSESGRSYEQYF. DNA for the CDR3: TGCGCCAGCAGTGAGTCCGGGAGATCCTACGAGCAGTACTTC.

This chain connects TRBV6-5 to TRBJ1-1; D ambiguous. From germline, CDR1 is MNHEY and CDR2 SVGAGI. The CDR3 runs 16 residues. V lost 0 bases, J lost 0 bases, and 11 bases lay in between. The CDR3 region has the DNA TGTGCCAGCAGTTACTCTTCAAGAATCATGAACACTGAAGCTTTCTTT. It encodes CASSYSSRIMNTEAFF.

This clone was observed a single time. The chain employs TRBV27 and TRBJ2-1, with TRBD1 matching over 9 bases. V was clipped by 3 bases and J by 7 bases; unmatched bases: 7. CDR3 length: 15 residues. Germline V gene sequence: CDR1 MNHEY, CDR2 SMNVEV (reference sequence). The CDR3 DNA reads as TGTGCCAGCAGTTTTGGGACAGGGCTCTTTAATGAGCAGTTCTTC. Translating it yields CASSFGTGLFNEQFF.

J is TRBJ1-1 and V is TRBV5-8; 8 bases map to TRBD1. Germline lookup yields CDR1 SGHTS and CDR2 YDEGEE. CDR3 length: 14 amino acids. V shed 1 base and J 4 bases; nucleotides not matched to a gene: 3. In DNA, the CDR3 is TGTGCCAGCAGCTTGTGGACAGGGCCCACTGAAGCTTTCTTT. Translating gives CASSLWTGPTEAFF. Supplemented by reference TRBV5-8 and TRBJ1-1, the full variable domain reads EAGVTQSPTHLIKTRGQQATLRCSPISGHTSVYWYQQALGLGLQFLLWYDEGEERNRGNFPPRFSGRQFPNYSSELNVNALELEDSALYLCASSLWTGPTEAFFGQGTRLTVV.

The chain has TRBV4-1 and TRBJ1-1, with TRBD1 matching 8 bases. Trimming cost V 2 bases and J 5 bases; bases outside gene matches: 4. This CDR3 has 14 amino acids. Germline assignment: CDR1 MGHRA and CDR2 YSYEKL. This chain's CDR3 is CASSQQGARTEAFF. CDR3 DNA sequence: TGCGCCAGCAGCCAACAGGGGGCGCGGACTGAAGCTTTCTTT.

The chain carries TRBV28 and TRBJ1-1; no reliable D call. CDR3 length equals 13 residues. From germline, CDR1 is MDHEN and CDR2 SYDVKM. Trimming removed 6 bases from V and 1 base from J, with 9 bases in between. CDR3 sequence (DNA): TGTGCCAGCAGCCACGGTTGGAACACTGAAGCTTTCTTT. This gives the protein CASSHGWNTEAFF.

This chain links TRBV9 with TRBJ1-2, with D hard to call. The germline V and J ends were trimmed by 0 bases and 5 bases, with 17 bases remaining between them. The CDR3 runs 16 residues. Germline CDR1 reads SGDLS; CDR2 reads YYNGEE. Written as DNA, the CDR3 is TGTGCCAGCAGCGTAGGAGGGTCCCCCTCAATTTATGGCTACACCTTC. Encoded protein: CASSVGGSPSIYGYTF.

This rearrangement joins TRBV19 to TRBJ1-3; D is unresolved. Germline loops: CDR1 LNHDA, CDR2 SQIVND (reference sequence). Deletions cut 9 bases from V and 0 bases from J, with 12 bases between. CDR3 length equals 14 residues. For the CDR3, the DNA is TGTGCCAGCTCCAGTGACTACTCTGGAAACACCATATATTTT. Residues: CASSSDYSGNTIYF. Using reference TRBV19 and TRBJ1-3 for the parts outside the CDR3, the full variable domain is DGGITQSPKYLFRKEGQNVTLSCEQNLNHDAMYWYRQDPGQGLRLIYYSQIVNDFQKGDIAEGYSVSREKKESFPLTVTSAQKNPTAFYLCASSSDYSGNTIYFGEGSWLTVV.